These 32 T cell receptor beta chains were all obtained from the same sample, sequenced in a study of shared clonotypes between healthy human individuals. Some clones are missing from TCRdb's copy, which holds only in-frame ones; the method was immunoSEQ multiplex PCR. The sample consists of about 1 million clones, 65% to 75% of them appearing once. Input material: memory CD4+ T cells sorted from blood. The subset denotes: CD45RA-negative fraction. The receptors derive from a man aged 18 to 30 in good health.

This sequence joins TRBV12-5 and TRBJ2-2, with 8 bases fitting TRBD1. With 7 bases clipped from V and 3 bases from J, the junction kept 4 bases outside the gene matches. Germline V lookup: CDR1 LGHNT, CDR2 FRNRAP. The CDR3 extends over 14 amino acids. The CDR3 here is CASATGQDTGELFF. CDR3 nucleotides: TGTGCTAGTGCCACGGGACAGGACACCGGGGAGCTGTTTTTT.

The V gene is TRBV14, the J gene TRBJ1-6, with D tentatively TRBD1 (5 bases). The CDR3 runs to 19 residues. Trimming removed 0 bases at V and 1 base at J, with 16 bases between. The germline V gene has CDR1 SGHDN and CDR2 FVKESK. The CDR3, as DNA: TGTGCCAGCAGCCAAGATACAGACAGAAAGAGGTCCTATAATTCACCCCTCCACTTT. It is translated as CASSQDTDRKRSYNSPLHF.

The genes are TRBV7-2 and TRBJ1-2; unclear D gene. Trimming stripped 3 bases from V and 0 bases from J, with 11 bases between. Germline V gene lookup returns CDR1 SGHTA and CDR2 FQGNSA. The CDR3 runs to 15 residues. In DNA, the CDR3 is TGTGCCAGCAGCTTCTTTGATCTAACTAACTATGGCTACACCTTC. Protein product: CASSFFDLTNYGYTF.

This clone was counted once. This rearrangement joins TRBV2 to TRBJ2-3, with D possibly matching TRBD2 (5 bases). This CDR3 has 16 residues. Per germline, CDR1 SNHLY and CDR2 FYNNEI. Trimming took off 7 bases at V and 3 bases at J, with 20 bases between the two ends. CDR3 coding DNA: TGTGCCAGCACCCGAGGAGGCCTTCTGAGGACAGATACGCAGTATTTT. It is translated as CASTRGGLLRTDTQYF.

Points on this clone: The sample has other DNA sequences that encode this CDR3 too. The genes are TRBV25-1 and TRBJ2-3; 13 bases map to TRBD2. This CDR3 comprises 16 residues. V was clipped by 3 bases and J by 1 base; unmatched bases: 1. Germline assignment: CDR1 MGHDK and CDR2 SYGVNS. CDR3 DNA: TGTGCCAGCAGTGAGGGACTAGCGGGACGCACAGATACGCAGTATTTT. Protein product: CASSEGLAGRTDTQYF. Drawing the rest from reference TRBV25-1 and TRBJ2-3, the complete variable domain is EADIYQTPRYLVIGTGKKITLECSQTMGHDKMYWYQQDPGMELHLIHYSYGVNSTEKGDLSSESTVSRIRTEHFPLTLESARPSHTSQYLCASSEGLAGRTDTQYFGPGTRLTVL.

The gene calls are TRBV9 and TRBJ1-5, with D uncertain. CDR1 SGDLS and CDR2 YYNGEE come from the germline V gene. V dropped 0 bases and J dropped 6 bases, with 13 bases sitting between them. The CDR3 contains 15 residues. The CDR3 sequence: CASSVGDGRAQPQHF. CDR3 nucleotides: TGTGCCAGCAGCGTAGGGGATGGGAGGGCTCAGCCCCAGCATTTT.

This clone has a single count. The V call is TRBV7-9, the J call TRBJ2-3; D is uncertain. The CDR3 is 14 residues long. V gave up 1 base and J gave up 5 bases, with 10 bases separating them. Germline CDR1 reads SEHNR; CDR2 reads FQNEAQ (reference sequence). CDR3 coding DNA: TGTGCCAGCAGCTTAGGTGGGGTGGGAGATACGCAGTATTTT. This gives the protein CASSLGGVGDTQYF.

Concerning this clone itself: In the same sample, other DNA sequences code for this CDR3. The chain combines TRBV5-1 with TRBJ2-3; 7 nucleotides match TRBD1. V was clipped by 0 bases and J by 3 bases; unmatched bases: 7. Germline V gene sequence: CDR1 SGHRS, CDR2 YFSETQ. This CDR3 spans 16 amino acids. The CDR3 here is CASSLDPPRGTDTQYF. The CDR3 region has the DNA TGCGCCAGCAGCTTGGACCCGCCCAGGGGGACAGATACGCAGTATTTT.

CDR3 in DNA: TGTGCCAGCAGCCAAAGGTTAGGAGATACGCAGTATTTT. As protein: CASSQRLGDTQYF. This chain connects TRBV7-2 to TRBJ2-3; D remains unclear. CDR1 and CDR2 from the germline V gene are SGHTA and FQGNSA. V lost 5 bases and J lost 5, with 11 bases in between. The CDR3 totals 13 residues.

V and J are TRBV7-2 and TRBJ2-3; 16 positions match TRBD2. Germline loops: CDR1 SGHTA, CDR2 FQGNSA. Losses at the gene ends were 1 base for V and 3 bases for J; bases not matched to a gene: 1. This CDR3 contains 17 residues. CDR3 loop: CASSLEGLAGGTDTQYF. The CDR3 DNA sequence: TGTGCCAGCAGCTTAGAGGGACTAGCGGGGGGGACAGATACGCAGTATTTT.

This sequence joins TRBV5-6 and TRBJ2-1, with TRBD1 identical over 8 bases. The germline gives CDR1 SGHDT, CDR2 YYEEEE. The CDR3 loop spans 13 amino acids. Trimming removed 5 bases from V and 8 bases from J; junction bases left unmatched: 6. CDR3 nucleotide sequence: TGTGCCAGCAGTTTTGGACAGGGCCATGAGCAGTTCTTC. This encodes CASSFGQGHEQFF.

The genes are TRBV4-1 and TRBJ2-7; D is uncertain. V lost 5 bases to trimming and J lost 1 base, with 12 bases between them. The CDR3 runs 14 residues. Germline-derived CDR1 and CDR2 are MGHRA and YSYEKL. CDR3 nucleotides: TGCGCCAGCAGCGCTTCCTCCCATTCCTACGAGCAGTACTTC. Its translation: CASSASSHSYEQYF.

The chain has TRBV10-3 and TRBJ2-5; tentative D call: TRBD1 (6 bases). Looked up from germline, CDR1 is ENHRY and CDR2 is SYGVKD. This CDR3 has 17 residues. Trimming removed 3 bases from V and 2 bases from J, with 19 bases in between. The CDR3 DNA follows: TGTGCCATCAGTGATAGCCGGCCCGGAACAGGGCAAGAGACCCAGTACTTC. This codes for CAISDSRPGTGQETQYF.

The DNA for the CDR3 is TGTGCCAGTAGACAGGGAGCCCTCGGAGGCTACACCTTC. This encodes CASRQGALGGYTF. The V call is TRBV28, the J call TRBJ1-2; 7 bases align to TRBD1. V trimming: 9 bases; J trimming: 8 bases; junction bases outside the gene matches: 12. From germline, CDR1 is MDHEN and CDR2 SYDVKM. The CDR3 spans 13 residues.

The chain joins TRBV9 to TRBJ2-2; D possibly corresponds to TRBD2 (6 bases). The CDR3 length is 16 residues. With 3 bases removed from V and 0 bases from J, the gap between germline ends came to 12 bases. Germline V CDR1 and CDR2: SGDLS, YYNGEE. The CDR3 DNA reads TGTGCCAGCAGCGGCGGGGTCAACCCGAACACCGGGGAGCTGTTTTTT. Translated: CASSGGVNPNTGELFF.

The chain links TRBV6-1 to TRBJ2-3, with 7 bases matching TRBD1. This CDR3 spans 15 amino acids. Trimming took 6 bases from V and 2 from J; bases not matched to a gene: 8. Germline values: CDR1 MNHNS, CDR2 SASEGT. CDR3 in DNA: TGTGCCAGCAGCCCCACAGGGGTCAACACAGATACGCAGTATTTT. The encoded protein is CASSPTGVNTDTQYF.

This rearrangement joins TRBV5-4 to TRBJ2-1; tentatively, D is TRBD1 or TRBD2 (5 bases each). Germline V gives CDR1 SGHNT, CDR2 YYREEE (reference sequence). Trimming took 4 bases from V and 16 from J, leaving 18 bases between them. This CDR3 contains 12 residues. Here the CDR3 DNA reads TGTGCCAGCAGCCGTAACCGGGACGCTCAATTCTTC. Residues: CASSRNRDAQFF.

The chain couples TRBV6-5 to TRBJ1-4, with D unclear. CDR3 length: 16 amino acids. Trimming stripped 0 bases from V and 1 base from J, with 9 bases between. CDR1 and CDR2 (germline): MNHEY, SVGAGI. The chain's CDR3 is CASSYSIGETNEKLFF. Here the CDR3 DNA reads TGTGCCAGCAGTTACTCGATCGGGGAAACTAATGAAAAACTGTTTTTT.

As concerns this clone: Other nucleotide sequences in the sample specify the same CDR3. The chain recombines TRBV5-6 with TRBJ1-3, with no clear D. The CDR3 is 14 residues long. Trimming stripped 2 bases from V and 2 bases from J, with 8 bases between. CDR1 is SGHDT and CDR2 is YYEEEE in the germline V gene. The CDR3 loop reads CASSLWETGNTIYF. The CDR3 DNA follows: TGTGCCAGCAGCTTATGGGAAACTGGAAACACCATATATTTT.

This chain connects TRBV10-3 to TRBJ2-1; possibly TRBD2 for D (5 bases). The ends were cut back, 2 bases at V and 9 bases at J, with 8 bases in the middle. From germline, CDR1 is ENHRY and CDR2 SYGVKD. This CDR3 has 12 amino acids. The CDR3 sequence is CAISELGSEQFF. In DNA form, the CDR3 reads TGTGCCATCAGTGAGCTGGGGAGTGAGCAGTTCTTC.

This clone showed up just once. The chain carries TRBV30 and TRBJ2-2; no reliable D call. Trimming removed 2 bases at V and 6 bases at J, with 10 bases between. Per the germline V gene, CDR1 is GTSNPN and CDR2 is SVGIG (reference sequence). This CDR3 has 13 amino acids. The CDR3 nucleotides are TGTGCCTGGAGTCTGGGTGGCCCCGGGGAGCTGTTTTTT. As protein: CAWSLGGPGELFF.

This sequence joins TRBV5-1 and TRBJ2-3; possibly TRBD2 for D (6 bases). The CDR3 sequence is 15 residues long. The ends were cut back, 7 bases at V and 1 base at J, with 16 bases in the middle. Germline V lookup: CDR1 SGHRS, CDR2 YFSETQ. CDR3 nucleotide sequence: TGCGCCAGCGGTACGGCGGGACTTGGCACAGATACGCAGTATTTT. It specifies CASGTAGLGTDTQYF. Looking up the rest from reference TRBV5-1 and TRBJ2-3 gives the full variable domain: KAGVTQTPRYLIKTRGQQVTLSCSPISGHRSVSWYQQTPGQGLQFLFEYFSETQRNKGNFPGRFSGRQFSNSRSEMNVSTLELGDSALYLCASGTAGLGTDTQYFGPGTRLTVL.

The chain combines TRBV9 with TRBJ2-5; unclear D gene. CDR3 size: 13 residues. The germline V gene has CDR1 SGDLS and CDR2 YYNGEE. Trimming removed 1 base from V and 2 bases from J, with 6 bases in between. The CDR3 protein is CASSVSEQETQYF. In DNA form, the CDR3 reads TGTGCCAGCAGCGTATCGGAGCAAGAGACCCAGTACTTC.

V usage is TRBV5-4 and J usage is TRBJ2-7; weak D call: TRBD1 (6 bases). This CDR3 region has 15 residues. Germline CDR1 SGHNT, CDR2 YYREEE (reference sequence). V dropped 0 bases and J dropped 6 bases, with 16 bases sitting between them. DNA for the CDR3: TGTGCCAGCAGCTTGGACCCAGGGGAGTTCGCCGAGCAGTACTTC. This encodes CASSLDPGEFAEQYF.

This chain links TRBV25-1 with TRBJ1-2; a possible D gene is TRBD1 (5 bases). The CDR3 consists of 14 residues. The V end lost 0 bases, the J end lost 4 bases, and 9 bases lay between the germline ends. Germline values: CDR1 MGHDK, CDR2 SYGVNS. Here the CDR3 reads CASSEYTGSYGYTF. In DNA, the CDR3 is TGTGCCAGCAGTGAATATACAGGAAGCTATGGCTACACCTTC.

This clone was detected a few times. The rearrangement links TRBV28 to TRBJ1-2; D ambiguous. The germline CDR1 and CDR2 sequences are MDHEN and SYDVKM. CDR3 length equals 15 residues. Trimming removed 5 bases from V and 3 bases from J, with 16 bases in between. CDR3 residues: CASSVNGFWDYGYTF. The CDR3 nucleotides are TGTGCCAGCAGTGTTAACGGGTTCTGGGACTATGGCTACACCTTC.

The rearrangement links TRBV6-6 to TRBJ2-2; 7 bases line up with TRBD2. V shed 6 bases and J 2 bases; nucleotides not matched to a gene: 6. The germline CDR1 and CDR2 sequences are MNHNY and SVGAGI (reference sequence). The length of the CDR3 is 15 residues. DNA for the CDR3: TGTGCCAGCAGGCTTTCGGGACTAAACACCGGGGAGCTGTTTTTT. It yields the protein CASRLSGLNTGELFF.

V usage is TRBV28 and J usage is TRBJ2-5; TRBD2 might be the D (5 bases). V was trimmed by 3 bases and J by 1 base, leaving 6 bases between them. This CDR3 comprises 13 residues. CDR1 is MDHEN, CDR2 SYDVKM, per germline. The chain's CDR3 is CASSLDFQETQYF. The CDR3 region has the DNA TGTGCCAGCAGTTTGGACTTCCAAGAGACCCAGTACTTC.

The V gene is TRBV6-1, the J gene TRBJ2-4; 7 nucleotides agree with TRBD1. The junction had 9 bases not matched to a gene; V was cut back by 8 bases and J by 8 bases. Germline loops: CDR1 MNHNS, CDR2 SASEGT. This CDR3 is built from 13 residues. CDR3 nucleotide sequence: TGTGCCAGCGACACGGGACAGTTGGACATTCAGTACTTC. Its protein is CASDTGQLDIQYF.

The chain combines TRBV28 with TRBJ2-5, with a possible D match to TRBD1 (6 bases). CDR1 and CDR2 (germline): MDHEN, SYDVKM. The CDR3 runs to 14 residues. With 4 bases removed from V and 3 bases from J, the gap between germline ends came to 12 bases. In nucleotides, the CDR3 is TGTGCCAGCAGTTCCGGACAGATAAAAGAGACCCAGTACTTC. This encodes CASSSGQIKETQYF.

This chain uses TRBV25-1 with TRBJ2-5, with D tentatively TRBD1 (5 bases). V lost 5 bases and J 0 bases, leaving 10 bases between the germline ends. This CDR3 has 14 residues. Germline values: CDR1 MGHDK, CDR2 SYGVNS. The CDR3, as DNA: TGTGCCAGCAGTAGGACATCTAACCAAGAGACCCAGTACTTC. Its translation is CASSRTSNQETQYF.

This chain links TRBV30 with TRBJ2-1, with a tentative D call TRBD2 (5 bases). The CDR3 spans 13 residues. Between the trimmed V and J ends, which lost 3 bases and 8 bases, there was a span of 14 bases. CDR1 GTSNPN and CDR2 SVGIG come from the germline V gene (reference sequence). The CDR3 region has the DNA TGTGCCTGGAGGGGTGGGAGTGAGGATGAGCAGTTCTTC. This sequence encodes CAWRGGSEDEQFF.